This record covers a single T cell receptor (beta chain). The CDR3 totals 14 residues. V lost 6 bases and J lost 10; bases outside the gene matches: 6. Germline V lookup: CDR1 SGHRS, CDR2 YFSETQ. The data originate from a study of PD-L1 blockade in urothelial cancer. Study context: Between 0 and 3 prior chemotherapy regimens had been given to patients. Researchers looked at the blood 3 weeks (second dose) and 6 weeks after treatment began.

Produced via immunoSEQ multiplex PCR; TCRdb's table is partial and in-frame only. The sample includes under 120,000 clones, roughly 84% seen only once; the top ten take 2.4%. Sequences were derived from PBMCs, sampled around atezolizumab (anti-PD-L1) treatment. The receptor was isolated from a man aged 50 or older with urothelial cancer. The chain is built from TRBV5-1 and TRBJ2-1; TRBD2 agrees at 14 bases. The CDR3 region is CASTGLAGGGEQFF. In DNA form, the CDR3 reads TGCGCCAGCACCGGACTAGCGGGAGGAGGGGAGCAGTTCTTC.